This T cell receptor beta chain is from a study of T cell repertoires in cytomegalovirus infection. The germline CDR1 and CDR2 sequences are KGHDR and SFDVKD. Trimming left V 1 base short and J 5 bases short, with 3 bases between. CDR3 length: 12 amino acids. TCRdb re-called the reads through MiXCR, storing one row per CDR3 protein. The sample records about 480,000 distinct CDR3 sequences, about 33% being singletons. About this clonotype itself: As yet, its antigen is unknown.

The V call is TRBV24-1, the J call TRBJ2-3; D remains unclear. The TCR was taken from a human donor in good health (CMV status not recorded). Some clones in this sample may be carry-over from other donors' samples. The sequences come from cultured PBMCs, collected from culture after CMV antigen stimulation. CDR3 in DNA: TGTGCCACCAGTGATTTCCTAGATACGCAGTATTTT. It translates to CATSDFLDTQYF.